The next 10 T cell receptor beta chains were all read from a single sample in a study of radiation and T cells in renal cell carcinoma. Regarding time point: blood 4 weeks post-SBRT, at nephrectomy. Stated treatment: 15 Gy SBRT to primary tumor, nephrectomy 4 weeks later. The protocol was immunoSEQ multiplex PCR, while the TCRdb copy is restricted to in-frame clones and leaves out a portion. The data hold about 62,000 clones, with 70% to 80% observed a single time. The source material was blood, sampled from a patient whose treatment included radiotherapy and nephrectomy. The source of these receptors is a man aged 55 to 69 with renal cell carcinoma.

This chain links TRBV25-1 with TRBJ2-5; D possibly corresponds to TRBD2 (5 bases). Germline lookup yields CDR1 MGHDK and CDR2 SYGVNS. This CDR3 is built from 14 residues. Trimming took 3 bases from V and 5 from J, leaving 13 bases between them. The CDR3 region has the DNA TGTGCCAGCAGTGAGCCGGGGAAATCCGAGACCCAGTACTTC. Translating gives CASSEPGKSETQYF.

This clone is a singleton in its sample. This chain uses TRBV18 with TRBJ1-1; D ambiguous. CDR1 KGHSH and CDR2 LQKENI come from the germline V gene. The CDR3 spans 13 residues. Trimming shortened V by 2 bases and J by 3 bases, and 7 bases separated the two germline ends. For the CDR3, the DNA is TGTGCCAGCTCACCAGCCATGGACACTGAAGCTTTCTTT. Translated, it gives CASSPAMDTEAFF. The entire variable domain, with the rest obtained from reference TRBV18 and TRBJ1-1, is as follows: NAGVMQNPRHLVRRRGQEARLRCSPMKGHSHVYWYRQLPEEGLKFMVYLQKENIIDESGMPKERFSAEFPKEGPSILRIQQVVRGDSAAYFCASSPAMDTEAFFGQGTRLTVV.

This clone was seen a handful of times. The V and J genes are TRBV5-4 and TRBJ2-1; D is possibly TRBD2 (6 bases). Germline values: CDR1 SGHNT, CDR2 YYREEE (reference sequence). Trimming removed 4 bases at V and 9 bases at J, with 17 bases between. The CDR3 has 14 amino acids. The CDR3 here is CASSETSGWGEQFF. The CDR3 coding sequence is TGTGCCAGCAGCGAGACTAGTGGCTGGGGTGAGCAGTTCTTC. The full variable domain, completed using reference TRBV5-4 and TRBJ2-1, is ETGVTQSPTHLIKTRGQQVTLRCSSQSGHNTVSWYQQALGQGPQFIFQYYREEENGRGNFPPRFSGLQFPNYSSELNVNALELDDSALYLCASSETSGWGEQFFGPGTRLTVL.

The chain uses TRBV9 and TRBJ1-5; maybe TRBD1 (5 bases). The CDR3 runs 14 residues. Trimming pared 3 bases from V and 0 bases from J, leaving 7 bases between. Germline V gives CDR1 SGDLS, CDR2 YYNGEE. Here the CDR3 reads CASSAGYSNQPQHF. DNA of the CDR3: TGTGCCAGCAGCGCAGGGTATAGCAATCAGCCCCAGCATTTT.

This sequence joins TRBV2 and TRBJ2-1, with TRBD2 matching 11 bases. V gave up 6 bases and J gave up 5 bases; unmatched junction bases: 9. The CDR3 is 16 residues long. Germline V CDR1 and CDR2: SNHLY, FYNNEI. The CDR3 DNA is TGTGCCAGCAGGCGGGGCCTAGCGGGGGGCGACAATGAGCAGTTCTTC. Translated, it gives CASRRGLAGGDNEQFF.

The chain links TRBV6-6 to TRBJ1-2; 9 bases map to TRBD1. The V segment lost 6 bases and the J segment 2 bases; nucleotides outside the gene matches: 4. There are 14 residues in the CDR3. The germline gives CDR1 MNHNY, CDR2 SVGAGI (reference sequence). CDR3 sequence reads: CASSRGQGNYGYTF. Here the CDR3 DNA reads TGTGCCAGCAGCCGTGGACAGGGGAACTATGGCTACACCTTC.

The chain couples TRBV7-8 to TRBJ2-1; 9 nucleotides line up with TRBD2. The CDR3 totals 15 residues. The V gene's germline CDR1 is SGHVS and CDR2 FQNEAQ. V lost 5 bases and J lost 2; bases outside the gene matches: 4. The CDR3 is CASSEGLAAYNEQFF. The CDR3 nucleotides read TGTGCCAGCAGCGAGGGACTAGCCGCCTACAATGAGCAGTTCTTC.

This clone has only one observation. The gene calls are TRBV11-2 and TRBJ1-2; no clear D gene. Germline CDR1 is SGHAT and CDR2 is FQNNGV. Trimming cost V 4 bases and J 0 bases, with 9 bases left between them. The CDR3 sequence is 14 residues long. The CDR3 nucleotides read TGTGCCAGCAGCTCCAGCAGTTCTAACTATGGCTACACCTTC. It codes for CASSSSSSNYGYTF.

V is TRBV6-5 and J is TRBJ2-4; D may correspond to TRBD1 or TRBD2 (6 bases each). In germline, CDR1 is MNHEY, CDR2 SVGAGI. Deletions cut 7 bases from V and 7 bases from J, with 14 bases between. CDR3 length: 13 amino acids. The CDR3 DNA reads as TGTGCCAGCACCGGGGGCCCCACGAACATTCAGTACTTC. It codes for CASTGGPTNIQYF.

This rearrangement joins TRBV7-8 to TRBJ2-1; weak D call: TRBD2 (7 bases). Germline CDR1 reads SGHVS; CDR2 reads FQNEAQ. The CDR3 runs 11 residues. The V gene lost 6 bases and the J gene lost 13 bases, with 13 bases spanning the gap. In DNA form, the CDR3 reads TGTGCCAGCAGTTCACGGGGGGCCCAGTTCTTC. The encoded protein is CASSSRGAQFF.